The subject of this entry is one T cell receptor (beta chain). The target antigen is unknown. This sample is drawn from a study of OX40 agonist ivuxolimab in advanced cancers. Turning to the study itself: Patients were treated with intravenous ivuxolimab, dosed at 0.01 to 10 mg/kg and infused every 2 weeks.

Findings of the study overall: Patients with a partial response at 0.1-3.0 mg/kg had among the lowest clonal expansion. Within 6 weeks, CD4+ and CD8+ blood T cells expanded clonally at 0.1 to 3.0 mg/kg.

Samples of blood were obtained at baseline, on cycle 4 day 1, and on cycle 7 day 1. Assay used: immunoSEQ multiplex PCR; TCRdb lists only in-frame clones, some missing. There are roughly 48,000 clones in the sample; roughly 84% occur only once, and 1% to 1.3% lies in the top ten. The receptor was isolated from an adult with an advanced solid tumor such as melanoma, head and neck, liver or kidney cancer. Sequenced material: CD4+ or CD8+ T cells sorted from blood, taken in a trial of the OX40 agonist ivuxolimab.

The CDR3 reads CASSLQAQGIGNTIYF. In DNA form, the CDR3 reads TGTGCCAGCAGTTTGCAAGCACAGGGCATTGGAAACACCATATATTTT. This rearrangement joins TRBV6-5 to TRBJ1-3, with D possibly being TRBD1 (6 bases). This CDR3 has 16 amino acids. V gave up 4 bases and J gave up 3 bases, with 16 bases separating them. Germline lookup yields CDR1 MNHEY and CDR2 SVGAGI.